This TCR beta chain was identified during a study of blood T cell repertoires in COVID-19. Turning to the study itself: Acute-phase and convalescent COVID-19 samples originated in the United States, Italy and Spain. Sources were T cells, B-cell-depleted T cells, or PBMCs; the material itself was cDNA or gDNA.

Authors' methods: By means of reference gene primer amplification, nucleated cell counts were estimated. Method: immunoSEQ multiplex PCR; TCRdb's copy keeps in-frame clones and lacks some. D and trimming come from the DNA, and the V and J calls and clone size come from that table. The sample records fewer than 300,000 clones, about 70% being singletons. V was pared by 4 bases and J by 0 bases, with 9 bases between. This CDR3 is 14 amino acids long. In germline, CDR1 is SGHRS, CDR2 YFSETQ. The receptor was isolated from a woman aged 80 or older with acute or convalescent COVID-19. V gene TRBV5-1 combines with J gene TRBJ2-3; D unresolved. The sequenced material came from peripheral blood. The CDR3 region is CASSPFSSTDTQYF. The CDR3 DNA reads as TGCGCCAGCAGCCCGTTCTCTAGCACAGATACGCAGTATTTT.